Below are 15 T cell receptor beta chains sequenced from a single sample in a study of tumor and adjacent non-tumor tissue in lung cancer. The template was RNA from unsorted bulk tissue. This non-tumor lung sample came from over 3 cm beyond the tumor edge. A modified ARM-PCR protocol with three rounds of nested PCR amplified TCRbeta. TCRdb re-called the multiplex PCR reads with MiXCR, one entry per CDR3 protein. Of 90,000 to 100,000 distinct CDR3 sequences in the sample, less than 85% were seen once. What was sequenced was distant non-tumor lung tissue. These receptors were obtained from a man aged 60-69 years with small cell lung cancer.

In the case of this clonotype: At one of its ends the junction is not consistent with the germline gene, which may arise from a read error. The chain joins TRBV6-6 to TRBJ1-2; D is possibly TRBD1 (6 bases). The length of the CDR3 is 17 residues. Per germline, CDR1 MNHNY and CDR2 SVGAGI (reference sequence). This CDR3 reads CISSYPQGGGGSYGFTF. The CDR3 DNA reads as TGTATCAGCAGTTACCCCCAAGGAGGGGGAGGTAGCTATGGCTTCACCTTC.

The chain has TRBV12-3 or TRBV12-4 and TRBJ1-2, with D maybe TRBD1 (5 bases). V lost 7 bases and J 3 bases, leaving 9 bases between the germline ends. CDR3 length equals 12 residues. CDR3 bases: TGTGCCAGCACTACAGGACACTATGGCTACACCTTC. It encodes CASTTGHYGYTF.

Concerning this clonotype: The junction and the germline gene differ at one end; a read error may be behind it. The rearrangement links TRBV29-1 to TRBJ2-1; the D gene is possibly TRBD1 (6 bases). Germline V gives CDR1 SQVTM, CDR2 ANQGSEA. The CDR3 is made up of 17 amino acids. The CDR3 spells CSVEARGDPSSYNGQFF. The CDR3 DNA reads TGCAGCGTTGAAGCCAGGGGCGACCCAAGCTCATACAATGGGCAGTTCTTC.

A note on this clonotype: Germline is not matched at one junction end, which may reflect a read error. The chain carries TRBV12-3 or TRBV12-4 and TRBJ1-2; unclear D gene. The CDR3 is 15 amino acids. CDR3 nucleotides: TGTGCCAGAAGTTTCGCGGCGTGGAGGCAATCGGACTACACCTTC. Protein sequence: CARSFAAWRQSDYTF.

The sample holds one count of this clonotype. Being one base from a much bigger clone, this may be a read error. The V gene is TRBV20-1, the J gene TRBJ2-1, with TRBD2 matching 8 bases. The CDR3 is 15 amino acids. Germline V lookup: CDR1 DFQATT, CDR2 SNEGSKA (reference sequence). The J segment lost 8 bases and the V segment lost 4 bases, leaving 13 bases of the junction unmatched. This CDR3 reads CSATSANGRVHEQFF. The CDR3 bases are TGCAGTGCTACTTCGGCTAACGGGAGGGTCCATGAGCAGTTCTTC.

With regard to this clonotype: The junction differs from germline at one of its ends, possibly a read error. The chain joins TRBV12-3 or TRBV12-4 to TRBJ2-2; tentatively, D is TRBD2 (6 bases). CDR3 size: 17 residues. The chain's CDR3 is CASSLWQILTNTGEVFF. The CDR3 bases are TGTGCAAGCAGTTTATGGCAGATTCTTACTAACACCGGGGAGGTGTTTTTT.

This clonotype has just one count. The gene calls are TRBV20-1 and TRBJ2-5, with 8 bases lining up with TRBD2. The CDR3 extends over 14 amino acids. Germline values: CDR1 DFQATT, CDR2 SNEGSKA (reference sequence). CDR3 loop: CSARSGIGIETQYF. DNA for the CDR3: TGCAGCGCTCGTAGCGGGATAGGCATAGAGACCCAGTACTTC.

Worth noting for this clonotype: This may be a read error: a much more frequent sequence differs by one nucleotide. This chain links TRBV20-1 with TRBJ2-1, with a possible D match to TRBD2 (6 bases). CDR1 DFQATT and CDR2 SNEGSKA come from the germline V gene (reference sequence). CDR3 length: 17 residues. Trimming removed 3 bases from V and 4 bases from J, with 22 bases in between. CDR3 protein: CSASLAGSGPLYNEQFF. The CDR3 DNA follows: TGCAGTGCTAGCTTAGCCGGAAGCGGGCCGCTTTACAATGAGCAGTTCTTC.

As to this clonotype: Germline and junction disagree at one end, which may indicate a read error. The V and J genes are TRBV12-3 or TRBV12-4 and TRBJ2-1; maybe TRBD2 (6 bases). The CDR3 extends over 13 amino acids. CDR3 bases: TGTGCCATCAGGGTCGGGGGTTACAATGGGCAGTCCTTC. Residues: CAIRVGGYNGQSF.

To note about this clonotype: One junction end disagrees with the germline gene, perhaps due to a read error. The CDR3 DNA follows: TGCGTCAGCAGCTTTGGGGACGCAACTTATGGCTACACCTTC. Translated, it gives CVSSFGDATYGYTF. The chain uses TRBV5-1 and TRBJ1-2, with D perhaps TRBD1 (5 bases). Per the germline V gene, CDR1 is SGHRS and CDR2 is YFSETQ. The CDR3 has 14 residues. The entire variable domain, with the rest obtained from reference TRBV5-1 and TRBJ1-2, is as follows: KAGVTQTPRYLIKTRGQQVTLSCSPISGHRSVSWYQQTPGQGLQFLFEYFSETQRNKGNFPGRFSGRQFSNSRSEMNVSTLELGDSALYLCVSSFGDATYGYTFGSGTRLTVV.

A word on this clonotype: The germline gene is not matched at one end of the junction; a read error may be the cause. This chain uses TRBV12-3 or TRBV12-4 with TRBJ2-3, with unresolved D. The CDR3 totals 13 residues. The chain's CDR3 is CTSSRTGADTQYF. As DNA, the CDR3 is TGTACCAGCAGTCGGACGGGCGCAGATACGCAGTATTTT.

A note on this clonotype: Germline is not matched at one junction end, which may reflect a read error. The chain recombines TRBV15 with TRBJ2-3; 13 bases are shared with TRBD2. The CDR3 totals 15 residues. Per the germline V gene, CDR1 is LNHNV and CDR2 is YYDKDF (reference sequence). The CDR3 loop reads CAISKLAGGPDTQYF. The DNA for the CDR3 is TGTGCCATCAGCAAACTAGCGGGAGGGCCGGATACGCAGTATTTT.

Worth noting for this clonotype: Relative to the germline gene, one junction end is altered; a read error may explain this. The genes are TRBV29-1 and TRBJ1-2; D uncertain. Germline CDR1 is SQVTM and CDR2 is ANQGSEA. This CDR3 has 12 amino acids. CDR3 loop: CSVESWSLGYTF. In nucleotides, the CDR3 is TGCAGCGTTGAGTCTTGGAGTCTTGGTTACACTTTC.

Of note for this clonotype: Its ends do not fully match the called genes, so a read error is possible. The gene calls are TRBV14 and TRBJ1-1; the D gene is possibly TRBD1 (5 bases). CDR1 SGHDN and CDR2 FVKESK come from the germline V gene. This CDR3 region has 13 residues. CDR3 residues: CSSSQDWCTGAFF. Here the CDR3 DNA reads TGTTCCAGCAGCCAAGATTGGTGTACAGGAGCTTTCTTT.

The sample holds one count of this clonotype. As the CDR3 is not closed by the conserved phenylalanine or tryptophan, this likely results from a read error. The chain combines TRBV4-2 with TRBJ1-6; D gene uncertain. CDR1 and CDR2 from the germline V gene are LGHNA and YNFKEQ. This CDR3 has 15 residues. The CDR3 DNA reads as TGTGCCAGCAGTCAAGCGGCGGCCGAATATTCACCCCTCCACTGT. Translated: CASSQAAAEYSPLHC.